This TCR beta chain was found in a study of cytomegalovirus exposure and HLA in healthy donors. Study-level findings and limits: It was reportedly the case that the classifier diagnosed cytomegalovirus status with high specificity and sensitivity.

Primers for the PCR totalled 60 Vbeta and 13 Jbeta. TCRdb's table, derived via immunoSEQ multiplex PCR, lists solely in-frame clones and lacks some. The sample holds 150,000 to 200,000 clones; 65% to 85% are singletons and the top ten take roughly 7.1%. Concerning this clone: No antigen is known for it.

With 9 bases removed from V and 4 bases from J, the gap between germline ends came to 15 bases. CDR1 and CDR2 from the germline V gene are SGHRS and YFSETQ. This CDR3 spans 13 amino acids. The receptor comes from a man in his forties in good health and CMV-seropositive. The rearrangement links TRBV5-1 to TRBJ2-3, with D possibly TRBD2 on 7 matching bases. Specimen: PBMCs. The CDR3 sequence: CATGAGAADTQYF. The CDR3 coding sequence is TGCGCCACCGGGGCGGGGGCCGCAGATACGCAGTATTTT.